This T cell receptor (beta chain) is from a study of OX40 agonist ivuxolimab in advanced cancers. Study context: Past anti-PD-1, anti-PD-L1 or anti-CTLA-4 therapy was accepted, and 40% to 50% had received some.

Measured with immunoSEQ multiplex PCR; TCRdb has only the in-frame clones, and not every one. The sample carries 15,000 to 16,000 clones, about 81% recorded once. The material sequenced was CD4+ or CD8+ T cells sorted from blood, taken in a trial of the OX40 agonist ivuxolimab. This receptor was identified in an adult with an advanced solid tumor such as melanoma, head and neck, liver or kidney cancer.

The CDR3 DNA is TGCGCCAGCAGCCAAGGGCAGGGGGGCACATACGAGCAGTACTTC. This sequence encodes CASSQGQGGTYEQYF. The chain couples TRBV4-1 to TRBJ2-7; possibly TRBD1 for D (7 bases). Germline CDR1 is MGHRA and CDR2 is YSYEKL. Trimming removed 1 base at V and 4 bases at J, with 14 bases between. This CDR3 has 15 residues.